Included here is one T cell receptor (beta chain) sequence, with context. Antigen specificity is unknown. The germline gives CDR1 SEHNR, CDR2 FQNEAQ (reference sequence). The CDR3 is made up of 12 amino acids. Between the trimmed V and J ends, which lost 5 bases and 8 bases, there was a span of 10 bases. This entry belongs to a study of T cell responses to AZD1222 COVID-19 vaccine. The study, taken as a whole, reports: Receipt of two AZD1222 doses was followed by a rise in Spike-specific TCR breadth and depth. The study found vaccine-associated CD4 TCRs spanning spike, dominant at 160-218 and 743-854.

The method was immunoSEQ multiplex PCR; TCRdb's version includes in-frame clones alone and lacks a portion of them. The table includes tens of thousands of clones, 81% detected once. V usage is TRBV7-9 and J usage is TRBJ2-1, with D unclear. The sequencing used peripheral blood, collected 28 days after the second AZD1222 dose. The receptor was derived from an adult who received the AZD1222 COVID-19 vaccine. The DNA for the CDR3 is TGTGCCAGCAGCGCGGACGGCGATGAGCAGTTCTTC. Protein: CASSADGDEQFF. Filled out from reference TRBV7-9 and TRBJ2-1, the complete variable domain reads DTGVSQNPRHKITKRGQNVTFRCDPISEHNRLYWYRQTLGQGPEFLTYFQNEAQLEKSRLLSDRFSAERPKGSFSTLEIQRTEQGDSAMYLCASSADGDEQFFGPGTRLTVL.